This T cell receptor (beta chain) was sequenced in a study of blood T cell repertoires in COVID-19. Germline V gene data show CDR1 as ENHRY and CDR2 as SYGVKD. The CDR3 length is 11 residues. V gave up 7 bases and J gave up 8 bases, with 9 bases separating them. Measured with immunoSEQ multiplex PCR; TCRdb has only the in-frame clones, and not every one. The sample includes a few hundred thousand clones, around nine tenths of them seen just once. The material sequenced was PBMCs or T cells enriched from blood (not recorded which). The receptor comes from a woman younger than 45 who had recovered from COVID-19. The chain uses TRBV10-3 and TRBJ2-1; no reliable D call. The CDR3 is CAIMRSDEQFF. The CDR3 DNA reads TGTGCCATCATGCGGAGCGATGAGCAGTTCTTC.